This TCR beta chain was identified during a study of T-cell memory formation after mild COVID-19. Study results and caveats: CD4+ contracting clones lay mainly in CM and EM, CD8+ ones in EMRA. That cross-reactive memory joined was suggested by some responding clones appearing in pre-infection memory.

This clonotype occurred many times. Its antigen remains unidentified. The junction and the germline gene differ at one end; a read error may be behind it. The CDR3 spans 13 residues. Germline-derived CDR1 and CDR2 are LGHNA and YSLEER. TCR alpha and TCR beta cDNA libraries carrying sample barcodes and UMIs came from 5'RACE with constant-segment primers. TCRdb re-called the 5' RACE reads with MiXCR, one entry per CDR3 protein. The table has hundreds of thousands of distinct CDR3 sequences, 15% to 20% seen once. Sequenced input: PBMCs or a T cell subset sorted from them (not recorded which). This sequence was found in a man between 18 and 29 years old who had mild COVID-19 (a few samples of this study predate the infection). Cell type and time point are not known. This sequence joins TRBV4-3 and TRBJ2-3; possibly TRBD2 for D (6 bases). In nucleotides, the CDR3 is TGTGCCAGCAGCCAGGACTATACAGATACGCAGTATTTT. Residues: CASSQDYTDTQYF.